This T cell receptor (beta chain) was captured in a study of blood T cell repertoires in COVID-19. Study details: Both acute and convalescent COVID-19 samples were obtained from the United States, Italy and Spain. The cDNA or gDNA used as material had been derived from T cells, B-cell-depleted T cells, or PBMCs.

Seattle's cohort entered during active infection and was followed longitudinally. Some clones are missing from TCRdb's copy, which holds only in-frame ones; the method was immunoSEQ multiplex PCR. The sample has about 300,000 clones, roughly 88% seen once. V lost 2 bases, J lost 2 bases, and 9 bases lay in between. The CDR3 is 14 residues long. The germline gives CDR1 SEHNR, CDR2 FQNEAQ (reference sequence). The V gene is TRBV7-9, the J gene TRBJ2-5; D is possibly TRBD1 (5 bases). The receptor was derived from a woman between 25 and 40 years old with COVID-19, enrolled during active disease. Sequencing was performed on peripheral blood. The CDR3: CASSLLQGQETQYF. In nucleotides, the CDR3 is TGTGCCAGCAGCTTATTGCAGGGTCAAGAGACCCAGTACTTC. Filled out from reference TRBV7-9 and TRBJ2-5, the complete variable domain reads DTGVSQNPRHKITKRGQNVTFRCDPISEHNRLYWYRQTLGQGPEFLTYFQNEAQLEKSRLLSDRFSAERPKGSFSTLEIQRTEQGDSAMYLCASSLLQGQETQYFGPGTRLLVL.